A selection of T cell receptor beta chains follows, all from one sample in a study of blood T cell repertoires in COVID-19. Using immunoSEQ multiplex PCR, the repertoire was profiled, and TCRdb retains in-frame clones only, with some absent. In the table there are about 40,000 clones, 87% of which are singletons. Sequencing input: peripheral blood. The receptor set was obtained from a man aged 60 to 75 with COVID-19, enrolled during active disease. CDR3s include the opening cysteine and the closing phenylalanine or tryptophan. The order of the fields is D gene, V gene, J gene, clone size, CDR3 DNA, CDR3 protein. D genes are given only for firm matches. A clone size is listed for some rows: how often the clone was seen (once, few, many), or a class if it is expanded.

D gene: .
V gene: TRBV3-1/TRBV3-2
J gene: TRBJ2-7
clone size: .
CDR3 DNA: TGTGCCAGCACCGGAGGACACGAGCAGTACTTC
CDR3 protein: CASTGGHEQYF

D gene: TRBD2
V gene: TRBV10-3
J gene: TRBJ2-1
clone size: .
CDR3 DNA: TGTGCCATCAGTGATGGGACTAGCGCCAAAACTTACAATGAGCAGTTCTTC
CDR3 protein: CAISDGTSAKTYNEQFF

D gene: TRBD1
V gene: TRBV28
J gene: TRBJ1-4
clone size: once
CDR3 DNA: TGTGCCAGCACGTGGGCAGGGGGCTTAGGAAAACTGTTTTTT
CDR3 protein: CASTWAGGLGKLFF

D gene: TRBD1
V gene: TRBV4-3
J gene: TRBJ2-5
clone size: .
CDR3 DNA: TGCGCCAGCAGCCAAGACCGACAGGGCCCTCGGGAGACCCAGTACTTC
CDR3 protein: CASSQDRQGPRETQYF

D gene: .
V gene: TRBV12-3/TRBV12-4
J gene: TRBJ2-1
clone size: .
CDR3 DNA: TGTGCCAGCAGTTCCCTACGTAATGAGCAGTTCTTC
CDR3 protein: CASSSLRNEQFF

D gene: .
V gene: TRBV19
J gene: TRBJ1-5
clone size: .
CDR3 DNA: TGTGCCAGTAGTAAAATCAGGGAGGTGGGTCAGCCCCAGCATTTT
CDR3 protein: CASSKIREVGQPQHF

D gene: .
V gene: TRBV6-5
J gene: TRBJ1-6
clone size: .
CDR3 DNA: TGTGCCAGCACGCGGGATAGGGATTCACCCCTCCACTTT
CDR3 protein: CASTRDRDSPLHF

D gene: .
V gene: TRBV3-1/TRBV3-2
J gene: TRBJ2-7
clone size: .
CDR3 DNA: TGTGCCAGCAGCGCGCAGGAACAGCAGTACTTC
CDR3 protein: CASSAQEQQYF

D gene: .
V gene: TRBV19
J gene: TRBJ1-2
clone size: once
CDR3 DNA: TGTGCCAGTAGTATAGATCGTTACTATGGCTACACCTTC
CDR3 protein: CASSIDRYYGYTF

D gene: .
V gene: TRBV2
J gene: TRBJ1-1
clone size: few
CDR3 DNA: TGTGCCAGCAGTGAGGGCCTCGTAGCTGAAGCTTTCTTT
CDR3 protein: CASSEGLVAEAFF

D gene: .
V gene: TRBV3-1/TRBV3-2
J gene: TRBJ2-7
clone size: .
CDR3 DNA: TGTGCCAGCAGCTCCGGGGACGGGACTTCCTACGAGCAGTACTTC
CDR3 protein: CASSSGDGTSYEQYF

D gene: TRBD1
V gene: TRBV7-2
J gene: TRBJ2-7
clone size: .
CDR3 DNA: TGTGCCAGCAGCTACTACGGACAGGGGGCATCCGTGGAGCAGTACTTC
CDR3 protein: CASSYYGQGASVEQYF

D gene: .
V gene: TRBV3-1/TRBV3-2
J gene: TRBJ2-3
clone size: .
CDR3 DNA: TGTGCCAGCAGCCAAAGCAGGGCGGCAGATACGCAGTATTTT
CDR3 protein: CASSQSRAADTQYF

D gene: .
V gene: TRBV15
J gene: TRBJ2-3
clone size: .
CDR3 DNA: TGTGCCACCAGCCCGAGCGGCAGCAGCACAGATACGCAGTATTTT
CDR3 protein: CATSPSGSSTDTQYF

D gene: .
V gene: TRBV27
J gene: TRBJ2-1
clone size: .
CDR3 DNA: TGTGCCAGCAGCCAGACTAGTAATCCGTTCAATGAGCAGTTCTTC
CDR3 protein: CASSQTSNPFNEQFF

D gene: .
V gene: TRBV30
J gene: TRBJ1-4
clone size: .
CDR3 DNA: TGTGCCTGCCCCGTGACAGGAGAAAATGAAAAACTGTTTTTT
CDR3 protein: CACPVTGENEKLFF

D gene: .
V gene: TRBV27
J gene: TRBJ1-4
clone size: .
CDR3 DNA: TGTGCCAGCAGGGGGGGGGTGGCTAATGAAAAACTGTTTTTT
CDR3 protein: CASRGGVANEKLFF

D gene: .
V gene: TRBV18
J gene: TRBJ2-2
clone size: .
CDR3 DNA: TGTGCCAGCTCACCCCAGAAGGGGACCGGGGAGCTGTTTTTT
CDR3 protein: CASSPQKGTGELFF

D gene: TRBD1
V gene: TRBV7-6
J gene: TRBJ2-1
clone size: .
CDR3 DNA: TGTGCCAGCAGCTACACGGGACAGGGGGGCAATGAGCAGTTCTTC
CDR3 protein: CASSYTGQGGNEQFF

D gene: .
V gene: TRBV6-6
J gene: TRBJ1-4
clone size: .
CDR3 DNA: TGTGCCAGCAGTCCCGCCGACAGGCCGGAGGCTAATGAAAAACTGTTTTTT
CDR3 protein: CASSPADRPEANEKLFF

D gene: .
V gene: TRBV28
J gene: TRBJ1-2
clone size: once
CDR3 DNA: TGTGCCAGCAGTTTGGAACAGGTCTATGGCTACACCTTC
CDR3 protein: CASSLEQVYGYTF

D gene: TRBD1
V gene: TRBV10-3
J gene: TRBJ2-7
clone size: .
CDR3 DNA: TGTGCCATCAGTGACGTCGGGACAGGAATTGGTTACGAGCAGTACTTC
CDR3 protein: CAISDVGTGIGYEQYF

D gene: .
V gene: TRBV7-9
J gene: TRBJ2-1
clone size: .
CDR3 DNA: TGTGCCAGCAGCTTAGCGGACAGCAGATACAATGAGCAGTTCTTC
CDR3 protein: CASSLADSRYNEQFF

D gene: .
V gene: TRBV19
J gene: TRBJ2-1
clone size: .
CDR3 DNA: TGTGCCAGTAGTATGGGTATAGCGCTTCGCTCCTACAATGAGCAGTTCTTC
CDR3 protein: CASSMGIALRSYNEQFF

D gene: TRBD2
V gene: TRBV11-2
J gene: TRBJ2-2
clone size: .
CDR3 DNA: TGTGCCAGCAGCTTAGTAGGGCTTCTGGCGGGAGGTTACACCGGGGAGCTGTTTTTT
CDR3 protein: CASSLVGLLAGGYTGELFF

D gene: TRBD2
V gene: TRBV7-2
J gene: TRBJ2-7
clone size: few
CDR3 DNA: TGTGCCAGCAGCTCTAATCTAGCGGGAGGCTACTACGAGCAGTACTTC
CDR3 protein: CASSSNLAGGYYEQYF

D gene: TRBD1
V gene: TRBV2
J gene: TRBJ1-1
clone size: .
CDR3 DNA: TGTGCCAGCAGTGAATACAGGGGGACTGAAGCTTTCTTT
CDR3 protein: CASSEYRGTEAFF

D gene: .
V gene: TRBV28
J gene: TRBJ2-2
clone size: .
CDR3 DNA: TGTGCCAGCAGTTTACGCACGGGGAACACCGGGGAGCTGTTTTTT
CDR3 protein: CASSLRTGNTGELFF

D gene: TRBD2
V gene: TRBV5-1
J gene: TRBJ2-7
clone size: .
CDR3 DNA: TGCGCCAGCAGCTTGGAGTGGGAGGGAGAATACGAGCAGTACTTC
CDR3 protein: CASSLEWEGEYEQYF

D gene: TRBD2
V gene: TRBV4-1
J gene: TRBJ2-2
clone size: .
CDR3 DNA: TGCGCCAGCAGCCAACTTTGGACTAGCGGGAGAAGCGGCACCGGGGAGCTGTTTTTT
CDR3 protein: CASSQLWTSGRSGTGELFF

D gene: .
V gene: TRBV10-3
J gene: TRBJ2-7
clone size: once
CDR3 DNA: TGTGCCATCAGTGAGTCGGACAGATCCTACGAGCAGTACTTC
CDR3 protein: CAISESDRSYEQYF

D gene: TRBD1
V gene: TRBV7-8
J gene: TRBJ1-5
clone size: .
CDR3 DNA: TGTGCCAGCAGCGGATCTCGACAGGGGCTTTATCAGCCCCAGCATTTT
CDR3 protein: CASSGSRQGLYQPQHF

D gene: .
V gene: TRBV19
J gene: TRBJ2-5
clone size: .
CDR3 DNA: TGTGCCAGTAGTATAACGGGGGACCAAGAGACCCAGTACTTC
CDR3 protein: CASSITGDQETQYF

D gene: .
V gene: TRBV24-1
J gene: TRBJ1-2
clone size: .
CDR3 DNA: TGTGCCACCAGTGATTCCGGGACAAGGGAGGGTTATGGCTACACCTTC
CDR3 protein: CATSDSGTREGYGYTF

D gene: TRBD2
V gene: TRBV7-6
J gene: TRBJ2-2
clone size: .
CDR3 DNA: TGTGCCAGCAGCTTAGAGCCGGGACTAGCGGATCTGAGCGGGGAGCTGTTTTTT
CDR3 protein: CASSLEPGLADLSGELFF

D gene: .
V gene: TRBV24-1
J gene: TRBJ2-2
clone size: .
CDR3 DNA: TGTGCCACCAGTGGACCGGAGAGCTCGCCCACCGGGGAGCTGTTTTTT
CDR3 protein: CATSGPESSPTGELFF

D gene: .
V gene: TRBV3-1/TRBV3-2
J gene: TRBJ2-5
clone size: .
CDR3 DNA: TGTGCCAGCAGCCAAGCAGGTGGTCGGGGGACCCAGTACTTC
CDR3 protein: CASSQAGGRGTQYF

D gene: .
V gene: TRBV19
J gene: TRBJ1-1
clone size: .
CDR3 DNA: TGTGCCAGTAGTATTAGCGTGGACCAGGACACTGAAGCTTTCTTT
CDR3 protein: CASSISVDQDTEAFF

D gene: .
V gene: TRBV19
J gene: TRBJ1-2
clone size: .
CDR3 DNA: TGTGCCAGTAGTATCGGGACGACAGGTTTTTTCTATGGCTACACCTTC
CDR3 protein: CASSIGTTGFFYGYTF

D gene: .
V gene: TRBV5-6
J gene: TRBJ1-2
clone size: .
CDR3 DNA: TGTGCCAGCAGCTTGGCCAGACAGCACTATGGCTACACCTTC
CDR3 protein: CASSLARQHYGYTF

D gene: TRBD2
V gene: TRBV9
J gene: TRBJ2-5
clone size: .
CDR3 DNA: TGTGCCAGCAGCGCTAGCGGGAGGCAAGAGACCCAGTACTTC
CDR3 protein: CASSASGRQETQYF

D gene: TRBD2
V gene: TRBV5-4
J gene: TRBJ2-5
clone size: .
CDR3 DNA: TGTGCCAGCAGCTCCGGGACTAGCGGGGTCCAAGAGACCCAGTACTTC
CDR3 protein: CASSSGTSGVQETQYF